One sample yielded the 29 T cell receptor beta chains listed below, sequenced in a study of a mutant IDH1 vaccine in newly diagnosed glioma. TCRdb's table, derived via immunoSEQ multiplex PCR, lists solely in-frame clones and lacks some. The data contain tens of thousands of clones, about 80% of them seen just once; the ten biggest clones take up roughly 3.5%. Their cognate antigens are unknown. Time point indicated: week 5, during vaccination. A single vaccine dose contained 300 ug of mutant IDH1 20-mer peptide, and topical imiquimod was used with it. The specimen was PBMCs, collected from a glioma patient whose treatment included an IDH1 peptide vaccine. These receptors originate from a man aged 30 to 45 with glioma.

The CDR3 DNA reads TGTGCCAGCAGTTTGTCCCTTGGGCTCGGGACTTCTTACAATGAGCAGTTCTTC. Protein product: CASSLSLGLGTSYNEQFF. The V and J genes are TRBV28 and TRBJ2-1; maybe TRBD2 (6 bases). Germline V lookup: CDR1 MDHEN, CDR2 SYDVKM. Trimming cost V 3 bases and J 4 bases, with 22 bases left between them. This CDR3 spans 18 amino acids.

This clone was seen a single time. The genes are TRBV7-9 and TRBJ1-1; the match to TRBD1 covers 8 bases. The V gene end was trimmed by 1 base and the J gene end by 3 bases; junction bases not matched to a gene: 1. From germline, CDR1 is SEHNR and CDR2 FQNEAQ (reference sequence). The CDR3 contains 14 residues. In DNA form, the CDR3 reads TGTGCCAGCAGCTTAGTACAGGGGGACACTGAAGCTTTCTTT. This codes for CASSLVQGDTEAFF. The full variable domain, completed using reference TRBV7-9 and TRBJ1-1, is DTGVSQNPRHKITKRGQNVTFRCDPISEHNRLYWYRQTLGQGPEFLTYFQNEAQLEKSRLLSDRFSAERPKGSFSTLEIQRTEQGDSAMYLCASSLVQGDTEAFFGQGTRLTVV.

In this sample, this clone turned up once. The chain joins TRBV6-1 to TRBJ2-3, with TRBD2 identical over 7 bases. Germline CDR1 and CDR2: MNHNS and SASEGT. Germline trimming cut 6 bases from V and 0 bases from J; bases unmatched to any gene: 3. This CDR3 is 14 amino acids long. The CDR3 DNA is TGTGCCAGCAGAGCGGGGCCTAGCACAGATACGCAGTATTTT. It translates to CASRAGPSTDTQYF.

CDR3 in amino acids: CASSPGQGSNRMNTEAFF. The CDR3 DNA reads TGTGCCAGCTCACCCGGGCAGGGAAGTAATAGGATGAACACTGAAGCTTTCTTT. The rearrangement uses TRBV18 and TRBJ1-1, with a possible D match to TRBD1 (5 bases). Germline lookup yields CDR1 KGHSH and CDR2 LQKENI. The CDR3 has 18 amino acids. V was clipped by 3 bases and J by 0 bases, with 20 bases between them.

The chain uses TRBV2 and TRBJ1-1; no definite D call. Germline CDR1 and CDR2: SNHLY and FYNNEI. This CDR3 is 17 amino acids long. The ends were cut back, 7 bases at V and 0 bases at J, with 21 bases in the middle. This chain's CDR3 is CASNAALYSGLNTEAFF. As DNA, the CDR3 is TGTGCCAGCAATGCGGCACTCTACTCAGGCTTGAACACTGAAGCTTTCTTT.

This clone was seen more than once but under ten times. The J gene is TRBJ1-1, the V gene TRBV7-8; D uncertain. V gave up 2 bases and J gave up 2 bases, with 6 bases separating them. The V gene's germline CDR1 is SGHVS and CDR2 FQNEAQ. The CDR3 consists of 13 residues. The CDR3 here is CASSLRTNTEAFF. The CDR3 nucleotides are TGTGCCAGCAGCTTAAGAACCAACACTGAAGCTTTCTTT.

This rearrangement joins TRBV9 to TRBJ2-2; D perhaps matches TRBD2 (7 bases). Between the trimmed V and J ends, which lost 7 bases and 3 bases, there was a span of 16 bases. The CDR3 is 15 amino acids. Germline CDR1 is SGDLS and CDR2 is YYNGEE. The CDR3 loop is CASHEGGLYTGELFF. CDR3 sequence (DNA): TGTGCCAGCCACGAGGGGGGACTATACACCGGGGAGCTGTTTTTT.

The CDR3 loop is CATSRVRGLQETQYF. DNA for the CDR3: TGTGCCACCAGCAGAGTTAGGGGGCTTCAAGAGACCCAGTACTTC. The rearrangement joins TRBV15 to TRBJ2-5; 7 bases match TRBD1. Germline-derived CDR1 and CDR2 are LNHNV and YYDKDF (reference sequence). The CDR3 has 15 residues. The ends lost 1 base at V and 2 bases at J; junction bases unmatched: 4.

The chain is built from TRBV19 and TRBJ2-7, with 7 bases matching TRBD1. There are 15 residues in the CDR3. The V gene's germline CDR1 is LNHDA and CDR2 SQIVND (reference sequence). Losses at the gene ends were 9 bases for V and 3 bases for J; bases not matched to a gene: 14. Written as DNA, the CDR3 is TGTGCCAGCCGGTTGAGACAGGGCGTTTTCTACGAGCAGTACTTC. Amino acids: CASRLRQGVFYEQYF.

The chain couples TRBV11-2 to TRBJ2-2, with TRBD2 matching 8 bases. Germline V CDR1 and CDR2: SGHAT, FQNNGV. After removal of 2 bases from V and 7 bases from J, the junction contained 6 bases not matched to a gene. The CDR3 is 15 amino acids. Written as DNA, the CDR3 is TGTGCCAGCAGCTTAAGGACGGGGGGGAACGGGGAGCTGTTTTTT. This encodes CASSLRTGGNGELFF.

This clone was counted only a few times. The rearrangement links TRBV2 to TRBJ1-2; possibly TRBD1 for D (5 bases). The germline gives CDR1 SNHLY, CDR2 FYNNEI. The CDR3 covers 13 residues. V lost 8 bases and J 4 bases, leaving 14 bases between the germline ends. CDR3 in amino acids: CASGPQGGYGYTF. The CDR3 bases are TGTGCCAGCGGTCCCCAGGGCGGCTATGGCTACACCTTC.

This chain uses TRBV6-1 with TRBJ1-6, with TRBD1 matching 9 bases. The CDR3 extends over 15 amino acids. V lost 2 bases, J lost 9 bases, and 5 bases stayed unmatched. CDR1 MNHNS and CDR2 SASEGT come from the germline V gene. CDR3 in DNA: TGTGCCAGCAGTGAACCGGGACAGGGTACTTCACCCCTCCACTTT. Translated: CASSEPGQGTSPLHF.

The chain carries TRBV7-9 and TRBJ1-2; D is perhaps TRBD1 (5 bases). Trimming cost V 1 base and J 7 bases, with 10 bases left between them. There are 13 residues in the CDR3. From germline, CDR1 is SEHNR and CDR2 FQNEAQ (reference sequence). DNA for the CDR3: TGTGCCAGCAGCTTAGAGACAGTCGTTGGCTACACCTTC. It codes for CASSLETVVGYTF.

This clone was observed a handful of times. The V and J genes are TRBV2 and TRBJ2-7, with D maybe TRBD1 (6 bases). V dropped 2 bases and J dropped 5 bases, with 10 bases sitting between them. The germline CDR1 and CDR2 sequences are SNHLY and FYNNEI. The CDR3 covers 13 residues. CDR3: CASSEKGVHEQYF. DNA of the CDR3: TGTGCCAGCAGTGAAAAGGGGGTCCACGAGCAGTACTTC. The full variable domain, its missing parts supplied by reference TRBV2 and TRBJ2-7, is EPEVTQTPSHQVTQMGQEVILRCVPISNHLYFYWYRQILGQKVEFLVSFYNNEISEKSEIFDDQFSVERPDGSNFTLKIRSTKLEDSAMYFCASSEKGVHEQYFGPGTRLTVT.

This clone has more than one count but fewer than ten. CDR3 in amino acids: CATSRDEVGSEAFF. The CDR3 DNA is TGTGCCACCAGCAGAGATGAGGTGGGCTCTGAAGCTTTCTTT. The chain links TRBV15 to TRBJ1-1; no clear D gene. V was pared by 0 bases and J by 6 bases, with 11 bases between. The germline V gene has CDR1 LNHNV and CDR2 YYDKDF (reference sequence). The CDR3 is made up of 14 amino acids.

By sample share, this clone is medium-sized. The chain is built from TRBV5-6 and TRBJ1-4; maybe TRBD1 (6 bases). CDR1 is SGHDT, CDR2 YYEEEE, per germline. The CDR3 extends over 16 amino acids. V was trimmed by 3 bases and J by 3 bases, leaving 15 bases between them. In DNA form, the CDR3 reads TGTGCCAGCAGCTCAACCGGACAGACACCTAATGAAAAACTGTTTTTT. Its translation: CASSSTGQTPNEKLFF.

The chain recombines TRBV29-1 with TRBJ2-1; D could derive from TRBD1 or TRBD2 (5 bases each). In germline, CDR1 is SQVTM, CDR2 ANQGSEA. V was clipped by 3 bases and J by 2 bases, with 8 bases between them. This CDR3 has 13 amino acids. CDR3: CSVDGGPYNEQFF. CDR3 DNA: TGCAGCGTTGATGGGGGACCCTACAATGAGCAGTTCTTC.

This chain links TRBV5-1 with TRBJ2-3; D not resolved. Germline V gene sequence: CDR1 SGHRS, CDR2 YFSETQ. CDR3 length: 13 amino acids. V gave up 4 bases and J gave up 3 bases, with 9 bases separating them. The DNA for the CDR3 is TGCGCCAGCAGCCCCGACTTAACAGATACGCAGTATTTT. Its protein is CASSPDLTDTQYF.

The V and J genes are TRBV5-1 and TRBJ2-1, with 8 bases matching TRBD2. CDR3 size: 15 residues. CDR1 and CDR2 from the germline V gene are SGHRS and YFSETQ. The V segment lost 0 bases and the J segment 3 bases; nucleotides outside the gene matches: 2. In DNA form, the CDR3 reads TGCGCCAGCAGCTTGGGGCTAGCGGGCTACAATGAGCAGTTCTTC. It translates to CASSLGLAGYNEQFF.

A few counts support this clone. The chain employs TRBV5-8 and TRBJ1-4; 10 positions match TRBD1. The CDR3 spans 15 residues. After removal of 4 bases from V and 6 bases from J, the junction contained 6 bases not matched to a gene. CDR1 SGHTS and CDR2 YDEGEE come from the germline V gene. CDR3 loop: CASSPGQGGDEKLFF. In nucleotides, the CDR3 is TGTGCCAGCAGCCCCGGACAGGGGGGGGATGAAAAACTGTTTTTT.

This clone has only a few counts. The chain carries TRBV10-1 and TRBJ2-2; D is possibly TRBD1 (5 bases). Germline CDR1 WNHNN, CDR2 SYGVQD (reference sequence). Trimming pared 6 bases from V and 6 bases from J, leaving 8 bases between. There are 12 residues in the CDR3. CDR3 sequence reads: CASRPGSGELFF. Written as DNA, the CDR3 is TGCGCCAGCAGACCAGGGTCCGGGGAGCTGTTTTTT.

This chain uses TRBV4-1 with TRBJ2-5, with D unclear. The CDR3 has 14 residues. With 0 bases removed from V and 5 bases from J, the gap between germline ends came to 10 bases. Germline V CDR1 and CDR2: MGHRA, YSYEKL. CDR3 sequence: CASSQDTIPETQYF. As DNA, the CDR3 is TGCGCCAGCAGCCAAGATACCATTCCGGAGACCCAGTACTTC.

This clone has a handful of counts. The genes are TRBV4-1 and TRBJ1-4; the D is unclear. With 3 bases removed from V and 7 bases from J, the gap between germline ends came to 3 bases. Germline CDR1 is MGHRA and CDR2 is YSYEKL. CDR3 length equals 11 residues. The DNA for the CDR3 is TGCGCCAGCAGCCATCGTGAAAAACTGTTTTTT. It encodes CASSHREKLFF.

The CDR3 nucleotides are TGTGCCAGCAGCTTATTCGAGGAGACCCAGTACTTC. Its protein is CASSLFEETQYF. The chain uses TRBV7-2 and TRBJ2-5; no firm D call. Germline loops: CDR1 SGHTA, CDR2 FQGNSA. The length of the CDR3 is 12 residues. Trimming took off 2 bases at V and 5 bases at J, with 6 bases between the two ends.

This chain joins TRBV10-3 and TRBJ2-5; 8 bases line up with TRBD1. The CDR3 totals 14 residues. CDR1 is ENHRY, CDR2 SYGVKD, per germline. Trimming removed 8 bases from V and 4 bases from J; junction bases left unmatched: 9. CDR3 protein: CAISTGGPRETQYF. DNA of the CDR3: TGTGCCATCTCCACAGGGGGTCCAAGAGAGACCCAGTACTTC.

The chain combines TRBV6-5 with TRBJ1-1; 7 positions match TRBD1. Germline V gene sequence: CDR1 MNHEY, CDR2 SVGAGI. The CDR3 extends over 15 amino acids. V lost 6 bases and J lost 1; bases outside the gene matches: 8. The CDR3 is CASRAGGMRNTEAFF. The CDR3 nucleotides read TGTGCCAGCAGGGCAGGGGGAATGAGGAACACTGAAGCTTTCTTT.

The rearrangement joins TRBV27 to TRBJ1-3; D is unclear. Germline V gene sequence: CDR1 MNHEY, CDR2 SMNVEV (reference sequence). Between the trimmed V and J ends, which lost 3 bases and 0 bases, there was a span of 3 bases. CDR3 length: 13 amino acids. The CDR3: CASSLRSGNTIYF. The CDR3 nucleotides read TGTGCCAGCAGTTTGCGCTCTGGAAACACCATATATTTT.

V is TRBV2 and J is TRBJ1-2; no firm D call. Germline V gene sequence: CDR1 SNHLY, CDR2 FYNNEI. The length of the CDR3 is 16 residues. V dropped 7 bases and J dropped 8 bases, with 26 bases sitting between them. CDR3 nucleotide sequence: TGTGCCAGCAAGAACCATTTTCAAGGATCAGAGGACGGCTACACCTTC. This translates into CASKNHFQGSEDGYTF.

This chain connects TRBV5-1 to TRBJ2-5; a weak D match, TRBD2 (6 bases). V was cut by 4 bases and J by 2 bases, with 12 bases left in between. Germline loops: CDR1 SGHRS, CDR2 YFSETQ. The CDR3 totals 14 residues. As DNA, the CDR3 is TGCGCCAGCAGCATCGGGGGATCACAAGAGACCCAGTACTTC. The encoded protein is CASSIGGSQETQYF.